Following are 2 T cell receptor beta chains from one sample sequenced in a study of T cell responses to AZD1222 COVID-19 vaccine. Libraries were prepared by immunoSEQ multiplex PCR; TCRdb keeps only in-frame clonotypes and omits some of them. The sample yields about 140,000 clones, 91% seen once. The sequencing here drew on peripheral blood, taken on day 0 of AZD1222 vaccination. The receptors were sampled from an adult in good health.

The chain joins TRBV4-2 to TRBJ2-3; 10 positions agree with TRBD1. CDR1 is LGHNA and CDR2 is YNFKEQ in the germline V gene. The ends lost 4 bases at V and 3 bases at J; junction bases unmatched: 10. The CDR3 has 17 amino acids. The CDR3 DNA reads as TGTGCCAGCAGCCGGATGGGGCCGGGACAGGGGACAGATACGCAGTATTTT. Encoded protein: CASSRMGPGQGTDTQYF.

The chain recombines TRBV9 with TRBJ2-7; 11 positions match TRBD2. J lost 0 bases, V lost 4 bases, and 21 bases had no gene match. CDR3 size: 21 residues. Looked up from germline, CDR1 is SGDLS and CDR2 is YYNGEE. CDR3 protein: CASSPRPTTGTSGLSSYEQYF. The CDR3, as DNA: TGTGCCAGCAGCCCCCGGCCCACTACCGGGACTAGCGGCCTGAGCTCCTACGAGCAGTACTTC. Full variable domain (outside the CDR3, taken from reference TRBV9 and TRBJ2-7): DSGVTQTPKHLITATGQRVTLRCSPRSGDLSVYWYQQSLDQGLQFLIQYYNGEERAKGNILERFSAQQFPDLHSELNLSSLELGDSALYFCASSPRPTTGTSGLSSYEQYFGPGTRLTVT.